The entry below describes one T cell receptor (beta chain). This receptor's antigen is unknown. Base qualities are not at hand, and no much larger clone is one base apart. The data derive from a study of blood T cell repertoires in COVID-19 (dated by TCRdb to the early 2020s). Describing the broader study: The collaborator samples originated in the United States, Italy and Spain and spanned the acute and convalescent phases of COVID-19. The material from the prospective study consisted of cDNA or gDNA derived from T cells, B-cell-depleted T cells, or PBMCs. Deeply sampled blood TCRbeta repertoires from subjects exposed to, actively infected with, or recovered from COVID-19 were included in the dataset. The repertoires were released in a freely available public database meant as a resource for research on the immune response to SARS-CoV-2. Samples came from the ongoing ImmuneRACE study (first 160 participants) plus 1,254 subjects from 6 global collaborators. Sample metadata almost always included a de-identified subject ID, COVID-19 status, age in years and sex. Where available, HLA class I and class II types were taken from metadata supplied by the sample provider and were not determined by assay-based typing.

Broad study findings and their caveats: The quantity of clinical and demographic metadata differed by source and by participant and was supplied without curation.

The collaborating institutions used their own protocols to collect whole blood in K2EDTA tubes. For TCRbeta analysis, collaborators shipped samples in one of three forms: frozen whole blood, isolated PBMCs, or DNA extracted from either of those sample types. V is shortened by 3 bases, J by 1 base, and the region joining them spans 7 bases. Including cysteine and phenylalanine, the CDR3 has 13 amino acids. The DNA shown is the 39-base CDR3, in frame from base 1. Looking up the germline V gene yields CDR1 SGDLS and CDR2 YYNGEE. TCRbeta CDR3 regions were amplified from genomic DNA using the immunoSEQ Assay, a bias-controlled multiplex PCR. The original methods were these. Nucleated cell counts per sample were estimated from amplification of reference gene primers within the assay. To quantify the absolute abundance of each unique TCRbeta CDR3 rearrangement, sequence reads were collapsed and filtered. For each sample, productive Simpson clonality was calculated by taking the square root of Simpson's diversity index across productive rearrangements. This is the immuneACCESS table as TCRdb keeps it, with only in-frame sequences that have V and J called. A part of the clones is gone; compared with another copy, unresolved V genes explain less than half, and the rest is unexplained. V and J calls and clone size follow that table, whereas D and trimming were derived from the DNA. This sample lists some 220,000 clones; roughly 80% were detected once. The ten largest make up 15% to 20% of the sample.

Source material: peripheral blood. This chain is built from TRBV9 and TRBJ2-5; TRBD2 could be the D gene, as 5 bases match. The receptor was isolated from a woman older than 75 with active or convalescent COVID-19. The bases read TGTGCCAGCAGCGGAAGCGGCCAAGAGACCCAGTACTTC. Translation gives CASSGSGQETQYF.